The clone carrying this TCR beta chain has only a few counts. Its antigen is unknown. TCRdb analysed the reads with MiXCR anew, one entry per CDR3 protein. The sample gives about 480,000 distinct CDR3 sequences, roughly a third of which show up once; about a sixth is in the top ten. Per the germline V gene, CDR1 is KGHSH and CDR2 is LQKENI. Trimming cost V 3 bases and J 5 bases, with 13 bases left between them. This CDR3 has 14 amino acids. This record comes from a study of T cell repertoires in cytomegalovirus infection. Overall study: HLA-B-restricted CMV epitopes that are well studied were used alongside recently identified HLA-C-restricted ones.

This sequence originates from a human donor in good health (CMV status not recorded). Some clones in this sample may be carry-over from other donors' samples. J is TRBJ2-5 and V is TRBV18; D not certain. The sample in question was cultured PBMCs, obtained from culture after CMV antigen stimulation. CDR3 bases: TGTGCCAGCTCACCGGGCAGCGTCCGGGAGACCCAGTACTTC. It translates to CASSPGSVRETQYF.